The 31 T cell receptor beta chains in this list originate from one sample, sequenced in a study of T cell responses to AZD1222 COVID-19 vaccine. The table came from immunoSEQ multiplex PCR; TCRdb's copy has only in-frame clones and leaves some out. The sample shows approximately 140,000 clones, about 91% of them seen only once. The sequencing here drew on peripheral blood, taken 28 days after the second AZD1222 dose. The receptors shown here come from an adult who received the AZD1222 COVID-19 vaccine.

The chain has TRBV30 and TRBJ1-2; perhaps TRBD1 as D (6 bases). Between the trimmed V and J ends, which lost 4 bases and 6 bases, there was a span of 18 bases. Per germline, CDR1 GTSNPN and CDR2 SVGIG (reference sequence). This CDR3 has 14 residues. CDR3 residues: CAWTLSTGYNGYTF. The CDR3 DNA reads as TGTGCCTGGACCCTATCGACAGGTTACAATGGCTACACCTTC.

J is TRBJ2-1 and V is TRBV6-5; weak D call: TRBD2 (6 bases). CDR3 size: 16 residues. Trimming shortened V by 0 bases and J by 2 bases, and 11 bases separated the two germline ends. Germline assignment: CDR1 MNHEY and CDR2 SVGAGI. The DNA for the CDR3 is TGTGCCAGCAGTTACTCCTCGGGAGTAGCCTACAATGAGCAGTTCTTC. Translating gives CASSYSSGVAYNEQFF.

The rearrangement uses TRBV19 and TRBJ2-5; 9 nucleotides agree with TRBD2. The CDR3 consists of 16 residues. The V gene end was trimmed by 3 bases and the J gene end by 3 bases; junction bases not matched to a gene: 8. CDR1 and CDR2 from the germline V gene are LNHDA and SQIVND (reference sequence). The CDR3 protein is CASSIFAGGPEETQYF. The CDR3 nucleotides read TGTGCCAGTAGTATTTTTGCGGGAGGGCCAGAAGAGACCCAGTACTTC.

The gene calls are TRBV11-3 and TRBJ1-1; tentative D call: TRBD1 (6 bases). Germline CDR1 reads SGHNT; CDR2 reads YENEEA. This CDR3 is built from 14 residues. V was shortened by 3 bases and J by 1 base, with 9 bases between the two germline ends. The CDR3 DNA reads as TGTGCCAGCAGCTTGGGGGGACAGAACACTGAAGCTTTCTTT. This translates into CASSLGGQNTEAFF.

This chain connects TRBV29-1 to TRBJ2-7, with D uncertain. Germline V gene lookup returns CDR1 SQVTM and CDR2 ANQGSEA. The CDR3 sequence is 12 residues long. With 4 bases removed from V and 6 bases from J, the gap between germline ends came to 13 bases. The CDR3 DNA is TGCAGCGTTGCTCCGGTTCCGTCCGAGCAGTACTTC. Translation gives CSVAPVPSEQYF.

The CDR3 DNA reads TGCGCCAGCAGCCCGAAGGGGTTTGGGTATGAGCAGTTCTTC. Translation: CASSPKGFGYEQFF. This rearrangement joins TRBV4-1 to TRBJ2-1, with D tentatively TRBD1 (5 bases). CDR1 and CDR2 (germline): MGHRA, YSYEKL. V shed 4 bases and J shed 8 bases, with 15 bases lying between them. The CDR3 has 14 amino acids.

The chain is built from TRBV24-1 and TRBJ1-3; no clear D. Germline V CDR1 and CDR2: KGHDR, SFDVKD. The V gene lost 4 bases and the J gene lost 0 bases, with 15 bases spanning the gap. The CDR3 contains 17 residues. The CDR3 DNA reads TGTGCCACCAGTGACTCGGACGGACTTGGCTCTGGAAACACCATATATTTT. Its translation is CATSDSDGLGSGNTIYF.

This chain connects TRBV19 to TRBJ1-5, with D maybe TRBD1 (5 bases). The germline V gene encodes CDR1 LNHDA and CDR2 SQIVND (reference sequence). V shed 6 bases and J shed 3 bases, with 15 bases lying between them. The CDR3 loop spans 15 amino acids. CDR3 protein: CASSPGSGHNQPQHF. The CDR3, as DNA: TGTGCCAGTAGCCCGGGCTCGGGGCACAATCAGCCCCAGCATTTT.

This clone was picked up a small number of times. The rearrangement links TRBV27 to TRBJ2-3, with D perhaps matching TRBD1 (5 bases). V was trimmed by 5 bases and J by 4 bases, leaving 13 bases between them. The germline V gene has CDR1 MNHEY and CDR2 SMNVEV (reference sequence). The CDR3 is made up of 14 amino acids. The CDR3 is CASSIARVADTQYF. DNA of the CDR3: TGTGCCAGCAGTATAGCCAGGGTGGCAGATACGCAGTATTTT.

This sequence joins TRBV24-1 and TRBJ1-1; no clear D. This CDR3 has 12 residues. Germline lookup yields CDR1 KGHDR and CDR2 SFDVKD. V was clipped by 2 bases and J by 9 bases, with 9 bases between them. The CDR3: CATSDSSLKAFF. The CDR3 DNA reads TGTGCCACCAGTGATTCAAGCCTGAAAGCTTTCTTT.

This sequence joins TRBV6-6 and TRBJ2-1; D uncertain. This CDR3 contains 13 residues. From germline, CDR1 is MNHNY and CDR2 SVGAGI (reference sequence). V lost 7 bases, J lost 5 bases, and 12 bases lay in between. The CDR3 coding sequence is TGTGCCAGCACCCTATGGCAAGACAATGAGCAGTTCTTC. Protein product: CASTLWQDNEQFF.

The chain couples TRBV3-1 (or the pseudogene TRBV3-2) to TRBJ1-2; 8 bases align to TRBD1. The V gene's germline CDR1 is LGHDT and CDR2 YNNKEL (reference sequence). The J segment lost 5 bases and the V segment lost 1 base, leaving 9 bases of the junction unmatched. The CDR3 is 16 residues long. The CDR3 DNA follows: TGTGCCAGCAGCCAAGCCGTTGGACAGGGAGGGTATGGCTACACCTTC. As protein: CASSQAVGQGGYGYTF.

This clone was recorded once. The chain is built from TRBV3-1 (or the pseudogene TRBV3-2) and TRBJ2-3; possibly TRBD1 for D (6 bases). Trimming shortened V by 3 bases and J by 0 bases, and 7 bases separated the two germline ends. Per the germline V gene, CDR1 is LGHDT and CDR2 is YNNKEL (reference sequence). The CDR3 extends over 14 amino acids. The CDR3 bases are TGTGCCAGCAGCCAGGGGGCTAGCACAGATACGCAGTATTTT. Protein product: CASSQGASTDTQYF.

The chain combines TRBV4-3 with TRBJ2-3; TRBD1 matches at 7 bases. The CDR3 extends over 16 amino acids. V was pared by 0 bases and J by 4 bases, with 7 bases of the junction left unmatched. The germline gives CDR1 LGHNA, CDR2 YSLEER. CDR3: CASSQELGGSPDTQYF. CDR3 nucleotides: TGCGCCAGCAGCCAAGAGTTAGGGGGCAGCCCAGATACGCAGTATTTT.

The chain combines TRBV9 with TRBJ2-7; D is uncertain. Germline V gene lookup returns CDR1 SGDLS and CDR2 YYNGEE. This CDR3 comprises 16 residues. Trimming removed 0 bases from V and 7 bases from J, with 20 bases in between. The CDR3 sequence: CASSVDVGGASGEQYF. In DNA, the CDR3 is TGTGCCAGCAGCGTAGATGTGGGTGGAGCGTCCGGGGAGCAGTACTTC. Drawing the rest from reference TRBV9 and TRBJ2-7, the complete variable domain is DSGVTQTPKHLITATGQRVTLRCSPRSGDLSVYWYQQSLDQGLQFLIQYYNGEERAKGNILERFSAQQFPDLHSELNLSSLELGDSALYFCASSVDVGGASGEQYFGPGTRLTVT.

The chain uses TRBV11-2 and TRBJ2-3, with 9 bases lining up with TRBD1. Germline-derived CDR1 and CDR2 are SGHAT and FQNNGV. Trimming cost V 0 bases and J 1 base; bases outside gene matches: 5. The CDR3 runs to 17 residues. CDR3 loop: CASSLEGTGFGTDTQYF. CDR3 sequence (DNA): TGTGCCAGCAGCTTAGAAGGGACAGGGTTTGGCACAGATACGCAGTATTTT. The full variable domain, with the rest looked up from reference TRBV11-2 and TRBJ2-3, is EAGVAQSPRYKIIEKRQSVAFWCNPISGHATLYWYQQILGQGPKLLIQFQNNGVVDDSQLPKDRFSAERLKGVDSTLKIQPAKLEDSAVYLCASSLEGTGFGTDTQYFGPGTRLTVL.

The rearrangement links TRBV6-4 to TRBJ1-2; D unclear. Germline V CDR1 and CDR2: MRHNA, SNTAGT. V lost 1 base, J lost 5 bases, and 5 bases lay in between. CDR3 length: 12 residues. The CDR3 loop is CASSDLGYGYTF. CDR3 coding DNA: TGTGCCAGCAGTGACTTAGGTTATGGCTACACCTTC.

This clone was observed a handful of times. V usage is TRBV6-5 and J usage is TRBJ2-5; 7 bases map to TRBD2. This CDR3 spans 15 amino acids. From germline, CDR1 is MNHEY and CDR2 SVGAGI. The J segment lost 4 bases and the V segment lost 2 bases, leaving 7 bases of the junction unmatched. The CDR3 here is CASSYRGTTLETQYF. The CDR3 DNA reads as TGTGCCAGCAGTTACCGCGGGACTACCCTAGAGACCCAGTACTTC.

This sequence joins TRBV7-2 and TRBJ2-3; TRBD2 matches at 9 bases. V lost 2 bases to trimming and J lost 6 bases; unmatched junction nucleotides: 15. This CDR3 comprises 18 residues. In germline, CDR1 is SGHTA, CDR2 FQGNSA. Written as DNA, the CDR3 is TGTGCCAGCAGCTTATTCCGTTCGCGGCGGGGGGGCAGGGATACGCAGTATTTT. Translated: CASSLFRSRRGGRDTQYF.

V usage is TRBV5-1 and J usage is TRBJ2-1; 8 bases are shared with TRBD2. Germline CDR1 and CDR2: SGHRS and YFSETQ. Trimming at V came to 3 bases and at J to 7 bases, leaving 9 bases not matched to a gene. The CDR3 consists of 15 residues. The CDR3 reads CASSSRAGVSNEQFF. CDR3 nucleotide sequence: TGCGCCAGCAGCTCTAGAGCGGGAGTTTCGAATGAGCAGTTCTTC. The full variable domain, in which reference TRBV5-1 and TRBJ2-1 provide the parts outside the CDR3, is KAGVTQTPRYLIKTRGQQVTLSCSPISGHRSVSWYQQTPGQGLQFLFEYFSETQRNKGNFPGRFSGRQFSNSRSEMNVSTLELGDSALYLCASSSRAGVSNEQFFGPGTRLTVL.

This rearrangement joins TRBV10-3 to TRBJ1-1, with 9 bases that match TRBD1. CDR1 and CDR2 (germline): ENHRY, SYGVKD. This CDR3 has 14 residues. Losses at the gene ends were 8 bases for V and 8 bases for J; bases not matched to a gene: 12. CDR3 in amino acids: CAISPGQGDSEAFF. For the CDR3, the DNA is TGTGCCATCTCTCCGGGACAGGGCGATTCCGAAGCTTTCTTT.

The V call is TRBV9, the J call TRBJ2-7; 12 bases are a match to TRBD2. Germline loops: CDR1 SGDLS, CDR2 YYNGEE. With V trimmed by 2 bases and J by 5 bases, 8 bases remained unmatched. The CDR3 loop spans 16 amino acids. CDR3 in amino acids: CASSVRGTSGQDEQYF. As DNA, the CDR3 is TGTGCCAGCAGCGTCAGGGGGACTAGCGGGCAGGACGAGCAGTACTTC.

V usage is TRBV30 and J usage is TRBJ2-5; D is undetermined. V gave up 8 bases and J gave up 2 bases, with 9 bases separating them. The CDR3 has 11 residues. CDR1 GTSNPN and CDR2 SVGIG come from the germline V gene (reference sequence). The CDR3 nucleotides are TGTGCCAGTCGACAACAAGAGACCCAGTACTTC. Residues: CASRQQETQYF.

V gene TRBV18 combines with J gene TRBJ2-1; 7 bases match TRBD2. The CDR3 is 16 residues long. CDR1 and CDR2 from the germline V gene are KGHSH and LQKENI. The V segment lost 2 bases and the J segment 10 bases; nucleotides outside the gene matches: 14. CDR3 sequence (DNA): TGTGCCAGCTCACCAGGGGGGGTAGCGGCGCCTTGGGAGCAGTTCTTC. This gives the protein CASSPGGVAAPWEQFF.

The chain uses TRBV19 and TRBJ1-1; D gene uncertain. In germline, CDR1 is LNHDA, CDR2 SQIVND (reference sequence). The CDR3 length is 13 residues. Trimming removed 7 bases from V and 1 base from J, with 10 bases in between. The CDR3 nucleotides read TGTGCCAGTATGGGAGTTCCGAACACTGAAGCTTTCTTT. Translation: CASMGVPNTEAFF.

The rearrangement links TRBV7-2 to TRBJ2-1, with TRBD1 matching over 8 bases. This CDR3 region has 14 residues. V trimming: 4 bases; J trimming: 8 bases; junction bases outside the gene matches: 7. Germline V gene data show CDR1 as SGHTA and CDR2 as FQGNSA. The CDR3 loop is CASSSRTGLDEQFF. CDR3 coding DNA: TGTGCCAGCAGCTCCCGGACAGGGTTAGATGAGCAGTTCTTC.

This rearrangement joins TRBV4-3 to TRBJ2-7, with 10 bases lining up with TRBD2. Trimming at V came to 2 bases and at J to 0 bases, leaving 19 bases not matched to a gene. This CDR3 region has 21 residues. Germline assignment: CDR1 LGHNA and CDR2 YSLEER. CDR3 region: CASSQRRGASGRRGPSYEQYF. The CDR3, as DNA: TGCGCCAGCAGCCAAAGAAGGGGGGCTAGCGGGAGAAGGGGGCCCTCCTACGAGCAGTACTTC.

The V and J genes are TRBV7-6 and TRBJ2-7; 11 nucleotides line up with TRBD2. With V trimmed by 5 bases and J by 2 bases, 5 bases remained unmatched. The CDR3 sequence is 15 residues long. Germline CDR1 reads SGHVS; CDR2 reads FNYEAQ. CDR3 sequence reads: CASSRGTSGTYEQYF. For the CDR3, the DNA is TGTGCCAGCAGCCGGGGGACTAGCGGAACCTACGAGCAGTACTTC.

V gene TRBV9 combines with J gene TRBJ2-1; D is unresolved. There are 12 residues in the CDR3. The germline V gene encodes CDR1 SGDLS and CDR2 YYNGEE. V was cut by 0 bases and J by 5 bases, with 3 bases left in between. The CDR3 loop is CASSVGDNEQFF. DNA for the CDR3: TGTGCCAGCAGCGTAGGAGACAATGAGCAGTTCTTC.

The V call is TRBV19, the J call TRBJ2-2, with 8 nucleotides matching TRBD1. CDR1 and CDR2 from the germline V gene are LNHDA and SQIVND (reference sequence). The CDR3 contains 15 residues. The V segment lost 6 bases and the J segment 5 bases; nucleotides outside the gene matches: 8. The CDR3 DNA reads as TGTGCCAGTAGGCCACCGGGACAGGAGACCGGGGAGCTGTTTTTT. It is translated as CASRPPGQETGELFF.

The chain uses TRBV11-2 and TRBJ2-6, with TRBD2 matching 10 bases. V trimming: 3 bases; J trimming: 0 bases; junction bases outside the gene matches: 5. The CDR3 has 18 amino acids. The germline V gene encodes CDR1 SGHAT and CDR2 FQNNGV. The CDR3 DNA is TGTGCCAGCAGCTTTCGGACTAGCGGAACCTCTGGGGCCAACGTCCTGACTTTC. It encodes CASSFRTSGTSGANVLTF.